These 22 T cell receptor beta chains were sequenced from one sample in a study of cytomegalovirus exposure and HLA in healthy donors. The PCR made use of 60 Vbeta and 13 Jbeta primers. Measured with immunoSEQ multiplex PCR; TCRdb has only the in-frame clones, and not every one. In the table there are 180,000 or so clones, over 75% of which are singletons. Sequencing input: PBMCs. The receptors here all came from a man younger than 35 in good health and CMV-seropositive.

The rearrangement links TRBV9 to TRBJ2-3, with a weak D call TRBD1 (5 bases). This CDR3 spans 20 amino acids. With 3 bases removed from V and 0 bases from J, the gap between germline ends came to 26 bases. CDR1 is SGDLS and CDR2 is YYNGEE in the germline V gene. The CDR3 protein is CASSASDLERGTSSTDTQYF. In nucleotides, the CDR3 is TGTGCCAGCAGCGCGTCAGACCTCGAAAGGGGAACTTCTAGCACAGATACGCAGTATTTT. Complete variable domain (other parts from reference TRBV9 and TRBJ2-3): DSGVTQTPKHLITATGQRVTLRCSPRSGDLSVYWYQQSLDQGLQFLIQYYNGEERAKGNILERFSAQQFPDLHSELNLSSLELGDSALYFCASSASDLERGTSSTDTQYFGPGTRLTVL.

This clone was seen more than once but under ten times. This chain connects TRBV5-1 to TRBJ2-7, with TRBD2 matching 12 bases. The ends lost 2 bases at V and 4 bases at J; junction bases unmatched: 7. CDR1 is SGHRS and CDR2 is YFSETQ in the germline V gene. The length of the CDR3 is 16 residues. The CDR3 nucleotides read TGCGCCAGCAGCTTCACTAGCGGGGGGCAGGGTTACGAGCAGTACTTC. This encodes CASSFTSGGQGYEQYF. Full variable domain (outside the CDR3, taken from reference TRBV5-1 and TRBJ2-7): KAGVTQTPRYLIKTRGQQVTLSCSPISGHRSVSWYQQTPGQGLQFLFEYFSETQRNKGNFPGRFSGRQFSNSRSEMNVSTLELGDSALYLCASSFTSGGQGYEQYFGPGTRLTVT.

J is TRBJ2-1 and V is TRBV9; 9 bases match TRBD2. The ends lost 4 bases at V and 1 base at J; junction bases unmatched: 6. CDR1 is SGDLS, CDR2 YYNGEE, per germline. The CDR3 sequence is 16 residues long. The CDR3 region has the DNA TGTGCCAGCAGCCTTGGTACTAGCGGGTCCTACAATGAGCAGTTCTTC. As protein: CASSLGTSGSYNEQFF.

This chain links TRBV5-5 with TRBJ2-7; D is possibly TRBD1 (6 bases). The CDR3 has 14 amino acids. V shed 0 bases and J shed 2 bases, with 9 bases lying between them. Looked up from germline, CDR1 is SGHKS and CDR2 is YYEKEE (reference sequence). CDR3 in amino acids: CASSLDSGAYEQYF. The CDR3 region has the DNA TGTGCCAGCAGCTTGGATTCAGGGGCCTACGAGCAGTACTTC.

Here the CDR3 reads CASSPEGLSYGYTF. CDR3 nucleotides: TGTGCCAGCAGTCCGGAGGGTCTGAGTTATGGCTACACCTTC. The chain links TRBV27 to TRBJ1-2; no reliable D call. CDR3 size: 14 residues. CDR1 is MNHEY and CDR2 is SMNVEV in the germline V gene (reference sequence). The ends were cut back, 5 bases at V and 5 bases at J, with 15 bases in the middle.

The chain has TRBV6-6 and TRBJ1-5; D unclear. The ends were cut back, 0 bases at V and 4 bases at J, with 10 bases in the middle. This CDR3 region has 15 residues. Germline V gene sequence: CDR1 MNHNY, CDR2 SVGAGI (reference sequence). Here the CDR3 reads CASSYSRSMNQPQHF. CDR3 sequence (DNA): TGTGCCAGCAGTTACTCGAGATCGATGAATCAGCCCCAGCATTTT.

This sequence joins TRBV9 and TRBJ2-3; TRBD2 aligns across 7 bases. The CDR3 consists of 16 residues. CDR1 is SGDLS, CDR2 YYNGEE, per germline. Germline trimming cut 0 bases from V and 0 bases from J; bases unmatched to any gene: 4. CDR3 sequence (DNA): TGTGCCAGCAGCGTAGGGGAGCGGGGTAGCACAGATACGCAGTATTTT. As protein: CASSVGERGSTDTQYF. Based on the CDR3 plus reference TRBV9 and TRBJ2-3, the full variable domain is DSGVTQTPKHLITATGQRVTLRCSPRSGDLSVYWYQQSLDQGLQFLIQYYNGEERAKGNILERFSAQQFPDLHSELNLSSLELGDSALYFCASSVGERGSTDTQYFGPGTRLTVL.

V gene TRBV9 combines with J gene TRBJ2-5; TRBD2 matches 7 bases. Trimming took 4 bases from V and 5 from J; bases not matched to a gene: 8. The CDR3 has 14 amino acids. Germline CDR1 reads SGDLS; CDR2 reads YYNGEE. The CDR3 protein is CASSPSGRAETQYF. The CDR3 coding sequence is TGTGCCAGCAGCCCGTCGGGGAGGGCGGAGACCCAGTACTTC.

The chain links TRBV10-2 to TRBJ2-3; perhaps TRBD2 as D (7 bases). The germline CDR1 and CDR2 sequences are WSHSY and SAAADI. V gave up 4 bases and J gave up 1 base, with 21 bases separating them. This CDR3 comprises 18 residues. The CDR3 region is CASSVSGGAWGGTDTQYF. The DNA for the CDR3 is TGCGCCAGCAGTGTGAGTGGGGGGGCCTGGGGTGGCACAGATACGCAGTATTTT.

The chain is built from TRBV6-5 and TRBJ1-2, with D uncertain. The CDR3 runs 15 residues. The germline gives CDR1 MNHEY, CDR2 SVGAGI. V lost 2 bases and J lost 4, with 14 bases in between. The DNA for the CDR3 is TGTGCCAGCAGTTACAGTTCGGCCGGGTTCTATGGCTACACCTTC. This encodes CASSYSSAGFYGYTF.

The V call is TRBV5-1, the J call TRBJ2-3; D remains ambiguous. Trimming left V 0 bases short and J 4 bases short, with 3 bases between. The CDR3 sequence is 12 residues long. Germline loops: CDR1 SGHRS, CDR2 YFSETQ. CDR3: CASSLAADTQYF. In DNA, the CDR3 is TGCGCCAGCAGCTTGGCGGCAGATACGCAGTATTTT.

In the case of this clone: An end of the junction differs from the germline gene, which may be a read error. Other DNA sequences of this sample code for an identical CDR3. This chain joins TRBV6-6 and TRBJ1-2, with D possibly matching TRBD1 (6 bases). The germline gives CDR1 MNHNY, CDR2 SVGAGI (reference sequence). This CDR3 has 16 amino acids. CDR3 amino acids: CASSNRDTLLYYGYTF. The CDR3 nucleotides read TGTGCCAGCAGTAACCGGGACACCCTGCTTTACTATGGTTACACCTTC.

This chain joins TRBV5-1 and TRBJ2-2; 10 nucleotides line up with TRBD1. V was clipped by 4 bases and J by 8 bases; unmatched bases: 8. Germline CDR1 SGHRS, CDR2 YFSETQ. The length of the CDR3 is 15 residues. CDR3 bases: TGCGCCAGCAGCACGGGACAGGGGTCGTTTGGGGAGCTGTTTTTT. It yields the protein CASSTGQGSFGELFF.

The chain couples TRBV5-4 to TRBJ2-3; D may be TRBD2 (7 bases). There are 17 residues in the CDR3. Looked up from germline, CDR1 is SGHNT and CDR2 is YYREEE (reference sequence). The V and J ends lost 4 bases and 2 bases respectively, with 20 bases between them. The CDR3 region has the DNA TGTGCCAGCAGCCAGGTGGGACGGGCGGGGGCCACAGATACGCAGTATTTT. This sequence encodes CASSQVGRAGATDTQYF.

Only a few counts were recorded for this clone. The chain employs TRBV5-4 and TRBJ2-7; 11 positions agree with TRBD2. V shed 4 bases, J shed 4 bases, and the junction held 1 base outside the gene matches. Germline CDR1 SGHNT, CDR2 YYREEE (reference sequence). The CDR3 is 13 amino acids. The CDR3 protein is CASSRLAGYEQYF. CDR3 bases: TGTGCCAGCAGCCGACTAGCGGGATACGAGCAGTACTTC.

The chain has TRBV29-1 and TRBJ1-2; TRBD1 agrees at 12 bases. The CDR3 is 14 residues long. V trimming: 0 bases; J trimming: 7 bases; junction bases outside the gene matches: 3. The germline CDR1 and CDR2 sequences are SQVTM and ANQGSEA. The CDR3 is CSVEEGQGARGYTF. The DNA of the CDR3 is TGCAGCGTTGAAGAGGGACAGGGGGCGCGTGGCTACACCTTC.

The rearrangement uses TRBV6-6 and TRBJ2-5; D is perhaps TRBD2 (6 bases). Gene TRBJ2-7 matches the end of the DNA better, so the J call may be wrong. In germline, CDR1 is MNHNY, CDR2 SVGAGI (reference sequence). The CDR3 sequence is 15 residues long. The CDR3 sequence: CASSTTGGNPYEQYF. The DNA for the CDR3 is TGTGCCAGCAGTACGACCGGCGGGAACCCCTACGAGCAGTACTTC.

CDR3: CASSSRERNLFF. The CDR3, as DNA: TGTGCCAGCAGCTCTCGGGAGAGGAATCTGTTCTTT. This chain joins TRBV7-9 and TRBJ1-1; unclear D gene. The germline V gene encodes CDR1 SEHNR and CDR2 FQNEAQ (reference sequence). The CDR3 is made up of 12 amino acids. V was clipped by 4 bases and J by 14 bases, with 17 bases between them.

This chain joins TRBV10-3 and TRBJ1-2, with 9 bases identical to TRBD1. With 3 bases clipped from V and 1 base from J, the junction kept 9 bases outside the gene matches. The CDR3 consists of 17 residues. The germline V gene encodes CDR1 ENHRY and CDR2 SYGVKD. The CDR3 bases are TGTGCCATCAGTGACGATGAGGGACAGGGATTTAACTATGGCTACACCTTC. This translates into CAISDDEGQGFNYGYTF.

As regards this clone: This sample also contains other DNA sequences that code for the same CDR3. This chain links TRBV9 with TRBJ2-1, with 14 bases matching TRBD2. This CDR3 contains 16 residues. The V gene's germline CDR1 is SGDLS and CDR2 YYNGEE. V lost 2 bases and J lost 4; bases outside the gene matches: 2. CDR3 amino acids: CASSVGTSGGYNEQFF. The DNA for the CDR3 is TGTGCCAGCAGCGTTGGGACTAGCGGGGGTTACAATGAGCAGTTCTTC.

The chain uses TRBV19 and TRBJ2-7, with a weak D call TRBD1 (6 bases). CDR1 is LNHDA and CDR2 is SQIVND in the germline V gene (reference sequence). The CDR3 totals 16 residues. V was trimmed by 3 bases and J by 7 bases, leaving 22 bases between them. Here the CDR3 DNA reads TGTGCCAGTAGTATCCCCGGGACATTTAATCCTAGGGAGCAGTACTTC. It is translated as CASSIPGTFNPREQYF.

V usage is TRBV5-4 and J usage is TRBJ2-3, with 10 bases fitting TRBD2. In germline, CDR1 is SGHNT, CDR2 YYREEE (reference sequence). The CDR3 is 19 residues long. J gave up 0 bases and V 4 bases, and 14 bases lay outside the gene matches. CDR3 protein: CASSGKGAGGPLSTDTQYF. The CDR3 nucleotides read TGTGCCAGCAGCGGCAAAGGAGCGGGGGGGCCCTTAAGCACAGATACGCAGTATTTT.